The 21 T cell receptor beta chains below were found in one sample sequenced in a study of a mutant IDH1 vaccine in newly diagnosed glioma. Profiling relied on immunoSEQ multiplex PCR, and the TCRdb table lists in-frame clones only, not all of them. The sample has approximately 60,000 clones, about 81% seen once. These receptors' targets are unknown. Time point: week 23, last vaccination. Every vaccination contained 300 ug of the mutant IDH1 20-mer peptide and was paired with topical imiquimod. This specimen was PBMCs, taken from a glioma patient whose treatment included an IDH1 peptide vaccine. All receptors derive from a woman aged 40-49 years with glioma. Some clones in this sample may be carry-over from other donors' samples.

This clone came up a few times. The genes are TRBV6-1 and TRBJ2-2, with D possibly matching TRBD1 (5 bases). Trimming cost V 4 bases and J 4 bases, with 13 bases left between them. In germline, CDR1 is MNHNS, CDR2 SASEGT. CDR3 length: 15 residues. CDR3 DNA sequence: TGTGCCAGCAGTGCCTCGCAGGGATTCACCGGGGAGCTGTTTTTT. It encodes CASSASQGFTGELFF.

The chain links TRBV27 to TRBJ2-1; 8 nucleotides match TRBD1. Losses at the gene ends were 5 bases for V and 5 bases for J; bases not matched to a gene: 8. The CDR3 has 15 residues. Per the germline V gene, CDR1 is MNHEY and CDR2 is SMNVEV (reference sequence). CDR3 coding DNA: TGTGCCAGCAGTCGACAGGGGCCCCCCGACAATGAGCAGTTCTTC. It specifies CASSRQGPPDNEQFF.

The V gene is TRBV30, the J gene TRBJ1-2; no reliable D call. The CDR3 sequence is 12 residues long. Trimming removed 1 base at V and 1 base at J, with 4 bases between. The germline CDR1 and CDR2 sequences are GTSNPN and SVGIG (reference sequence). The CDR3 sequence is CAWSGVNYGYTF. In nucleotides, the CDR3 is TGTGCCTGGAGTGGAGTTAACTATGGCTACACCTTC. The variable domain in full, completed from reference TRBV30 and TRBJ1-2, reads SQTIHQWPATLVQPVGSPLSLECTVEGTSNPNLYWYRQAAGRGLQLLFYSVGIGQISSEVPQNLSASRPQDRQFILSSKKLLLSDSGFYLCAWSGVNYGYTFGSGTRLTVV.

The chain is built from TRBV10-1 and TRBJ1-1; tentatively, D is TRBD1 (6 bases). V shed 4 bases and J shed 3 bases, with 9 bases lying between them. CDR3 length equals 13 residues. CDR1 WNHNN and CDR2 SYGVQD come from the germline V gene (reference sequence). The CDR3 here is CASSARGYTEAFF. For the CDR3, the DNA is TGCGCCAGCAGTGCCAGGGGATACACTGAAGCTTTCTTT.

The chain has TRBV5-1 and TRBJ2-3, with D unresolved. V was trimmed by 0 bases and J by 0 bases, leaving 11 bases between them. Germline V gene data show CDR1 as SGHRS and CDR2 as YFSETQ. This CDR3 spans 16 amino acids. In DNA, the CDR3 is TGCGCCAGCAGCTTGGATGCGCGGAGTAGCACAGATACGCAGTATTTT. This encodes CASSLDARSSTDTQYF.

The chain uses TRBV4-1 and TRBJ2-3; D gene ambiguous. The ends were cut back, 4 bases at V and 0 bases at J, with 17 bases in the middle. The V gene's germline CDR1 is MGHRA and CDR2 YSYEKL. The CDR3 sequence is 17 residues long. CDR3 sequence (DNA): TGCGCCAGCAGCCGATCAGGTTCGGCGGCCAGCACAGATACGCAGTATTTT. Its protein is CASSRSGSAASTDTQYF.

The rearrangement joins TRBV4-1 to TRBJ1-5, with D possibly TRBD1 on 5 matching bases. The CDR3 runs to 15 residues. Deletions cut 1 base from V and 9 bases from J, with 16 bases between. The germline gives CDR1 MGHRA, CDR2 YSYEKL. For the CDR3, the DNA is TGCGCCAGCAGCCAAGGCCAGGACACTAATTGGCCCCAGCATTTT. It encodes CASSQGQDTNWPQHF.

J is TRBJ1-6 and V is TRBV9, with 8 bases that match TRBD1. Looked up from germline, CDR1 is SGDLS and CDR2 is YYNGEE. The trim removed 4 bases at V and 7 bases at J, leaving 7 bases unmatched. The CDR3 length is 15 residues. CDR3 sequence (DNA): TGTGCCAGCAGCCCGGGGGACAGGACCAATTCACCCCTCCACTTT. This sequence encodes CASSPGDRTNSPLHF.

V is TRBV4-1 and J is TRBJ1-6; the match to TRBD1 covers 10 bases. Trimming at V came to 4 bases and at J to 10 bases, leaving 4 bases not matched to a gene. The CDR3 is 14 amino acids. The germline V gene has CDR1 MGHRA and CDR2 YSYEKL. Written as DNA, the CDR3 is TGCGCCAGCAGCCGCGGGACAGGGGACTCACCCCTCCACTTT. It specifies CASSRGTGDSPLHF.

CDR3 protein: CAWSLRGAGGYTF. CDR3 in DNA: TGTGCCTGGAGTTTAAGGGGGGCGGGTGGCTACACCTTC. The J gene is TRBJ1-2, the V gene TRBV30; tentatively, D is TRBD1 (6 bases). V dropped 2 bases and J dropped 7 bases, with 14 bases sitting between them. CDR1 is GTSNPN and CDR2 is SVGIG in the germline V gene (reference sequence). The CDR3 runs to 13 residues.

The V gene is TRBV4-3, the J gene TRBJ2-5, with TRBD2 matching 11 bases. The CDR3 totals 14 residues. The germline V gene encodes CDR1 LGHNA and CDR2 YSLEER. V lost 5 bases and J lost 4; bases outside the gene matches: 3. The CDR3 nucleotides are TGCGCCAGCAGCTATAGCGGGGGGGGAGAGACCCAGTACTTC. This translates into CASSYSGGGETQYF.

J is TRBJ2-7 and V is TRBV21-1. TRBV21-1 is described as a pseudogene. The length of the CDR3 is 12 residues. CDR3 sequence reads: CASSPGPSEQYF. The CDR3 DNA sequence: TGTGCCAGCAGTCCCGGGCCCAGCGAGCAGTACTTC.

Comments on this clone: It is unclear where the CDR3 begins or ends on the DNA, so no DNA is shown, and the CDR3 is as TCRdb lists it. The chain uses TRBV6-8 and TRBJ2-5; the table's TRBD1 call for D was not verified on the DNA. Both ends counted, the CDR3 spans 15 residues. CDR1 and CDR2 (germline): MNHGY, SAAAGT. The CDR3 sequence is CASTSSGVGIGARYF.

The rearrangement links TRBV5-6 to TRBJ1-2; D possibly corresponds to TRBD1 (5 bases). The CDR3 runs to 16 residues. Trimming removed 2 bases from V and 3 bases from J, with 17 bases in between. The germline V gene encodes CDR1 SGHDT and CDR2 YYEEEE. CDR3 loop: CASSFEDTPWDYGYTF. The CDR3 nucleotides are TGTGCCAGCAGCTTCGAGGACACCCCATGGGACTATGGCTACACCTTC.

The J gene is TRBJ1-6, the V gene TRBV6-6, with 9 positions matching TRBD1. V was pared by 2 bases and J by 7 bases, with 3 bases of the junction left unmatched. CDR3 length equals 15 residues. Germline assignment: CDR1 MNHNY and CDR2 SVGAGI (reference sequence). As DNA, the CDR3 is TGTGCCAGCAGTTACATAACAGGGGGCAATTCACCCCTCCACTTT. Amino acids: CASSYITGGNSPLHF.

V is TRBV5-1 and J is TRBJ2-1; 10 bases line up with TRBD2. The CDR3 is made up of 15 amino acids. Germline CDR1 SGHRS, CDR2 YFSETQ. Trimming at V came to 4 bases and at J to 7 bases, leaving 8 bases not matched to a gene. The CDR3 loop is CASSPASGGFNEQFF. The DNA for the CDR3 is TGCGCCAGCAGCCCGGCTAGCGGGGGCTTTAATGAGCAGTTCTTC.

This clone occurred a few times. The chain employs TRBV30 and TRBJ1-1; the D gene is possibly TRBD1 (6 bases). CDR1 and CDR2 (germline): GTSNPN, SVGIG (reference sequence). The CDR3 contains 16 residues. Trimming cost V 2 bases and J 0 bases, with 16 bases left between them. The DNA of the CDR3 is TGTGCCTGGAGTACAGGGTGGGCCAGTATGAACACTGAAGCTTTCTTT. This codes for CAWSTGWASMNTEAFF.

The chain combines TRBV10-3 with TRBJ2-3; D possibly corresponds to TRBD2 (5 bases). V gave up 8 bases and J gave up 5 bases, with 14 bases separating them. This CDR3 has 13 residues. Per the germline V gene, CDR1 is ENHRY and CDR2 is SYGVKD. DNA of the CDR3: TGTGCCATCGGTATAGGACGGGAAGATACGCAGTATTTT. It encodes CAIGIGREDTQYF.

The chain joins TRBV9 to TRBJ1-2; D uncertain. CDR1 and CDR2 from the germline V gene are SGDLS and YYNGEE. The CDR3 covers 11 residues. V lost 3 bases to trimming and J lost 8 bases, with 8 bases between them. CDR3 nucleotides: TGTGCCAGCAGCGGTGCGAGGGGCTACACCTTC. This encodes CASSGARGYTF.

CDR3 sequence (DNA): TGTGCCATCCAGGGACAGGGGGAAGTCGGGGAGCTGTTTTTT. Translation gives CAIQGQGEVGELFF. This rearrangement joins TRBV10-3 to TRBJ2-2, with 11 nucleotides matching TRBD1. J gave up 7 bases and V 8 bases, and 6 bases lay outside the gene matches. The CDR3 totals 14 residues. Germline values: CDR1 ENHRY, CDR2 SYGVKD.

This clone was picked up one time. The V gene is TRBV6-1, the J gene TRBJ1-1; TRBD1 matches at 7 bases. Trimming cost V 4 bases and J 0 bases; bases outside gene matches: 11. The CDR3 is 17 amino acids. CDR1 is MNHNS, CDR2 SASEGT, per germline. CDR3 nucleotide sequence: TGTGCCAGCAGTGCAGGGCGGTACAGGGGCATGAACACTGAAGCTTTCTTT. Protein sequence: CASSAGRYRGMNTEAFF.